The 4 T cell receptor beta chains below come from one sample, sequenced in a study of CD8+ T cells in alopecia areata. RNA extraction was followed by reverse transcription into cDNA, which acted as the sequencing template. Profiling relied on immunoSEQ multiplex PCR, and the TCRdb table lists in-frame clones only, not all of them. The sample lists more than 90,000 clones, about 61% seen once, with about 3% in the top ten. Source material: CD4+ T cells sorted from blood. The receptors were sampled from a human donor in good health.

This clone was seen a handful of times. The J gene is TRBJ2-7, the V gene TRBV18, with a weak D call TRBD1 (6 bases). The CDR3 loop spans 13 amino acids. Trimming took off 3 bases at V and 7 bases at J, with 13 bases between the two ends. Per germline, CDR1 KGHSH and CDR2 LQKENI. CDR3 nucleotides: TGTGCCAGCTCACCGGACAGCCTAGGGGAGCAGTACTTC. As protein: CASSPDSLGEQYF.

Of note for this clone: Other DNA sequences from this sample encode an identical CDR3 as well. The chain joins TRBV7-2 to TRBJ2-5; 11 positions agree with TRBD2. CDR3 length equals 16 residues. V was clipped by 1 base and J by 2 bases; unmatched bases: 3. CDR1 is SGHTA and CDR2 is FQGNSA in the germline V gene. The DNA for the CDR3 is TGTGCCAGCAGCTTAGTAGCGGGGGGGCCTCAAGAGACCCAGTACTTC. It is translated as CASSLVAGGPQETQYF. Variable domain in full (rest from reference TRBV7-2 and TRBJ2-5): GAGVSQSPSNKVTEKGKDVELRCDPISGHTALYWYRQSLGQGLEFLIYFQGNSAPDKSGLPSDRFSAERTGGSVSTLTIQRTQQEDSAVYLCASSLVAGGPQETQYFGPGTRLLVL.

This sequence joins TRBV5-1 and TRBJ1-2, with no clear D. With 1 base removed from V and 4 bases from J, the gap between germline ends came to 8 bases. The CDR3 has 13 residues. CDR1 is SGHRS and CDR2 is YFSETQ in the germline V gene. The CDR3 loop is CASSLKAGYGYTF. In nucleotides, the CDR3 is TGCGCCAGCAGCTTGAAAGCTGGCTATGGCTACACCTTC.

This clone was counted between two and nine times. The rearrangement links TRBV29-1 to TRBJ2-6; D is uncertain. CDR1 SQVTM and CDR2 ANQGSEA come from the germline V gene. The V end was cut by 3 bases, the J end by 2 bases, with 11 bases between. The CDR3 is 15 amino acids. CDR3 sequence reads: CSVEEGPPGANVLTF. DNA for the CDR3: TGCAGCGTTGAGGAAGGGCCTCCTGGGGCCAACGTCCTGACTTTC.